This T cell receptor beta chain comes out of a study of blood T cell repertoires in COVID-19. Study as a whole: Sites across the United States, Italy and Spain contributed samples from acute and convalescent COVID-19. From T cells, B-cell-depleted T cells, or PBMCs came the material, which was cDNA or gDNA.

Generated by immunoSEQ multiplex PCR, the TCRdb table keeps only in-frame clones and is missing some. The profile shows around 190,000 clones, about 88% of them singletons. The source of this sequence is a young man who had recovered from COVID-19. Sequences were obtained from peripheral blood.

CDR3 amino acids: CASRAGRGPYNEQFF. The CDR3 coding sequence is TGTGCCAGCAGAGCGGGTCGAGGCCCCTACAATGAGCAGTTCTTC. This chain uses TRBV7-2 with TRBJ2-1, with D tentatively TRBD2 (6 bases). The CDR3 is 15 residues long. V lost 6 bases and J lost 2, with 14 bases in between. CDR1 is SGHTA and CDR2 is FQGNSA in the germline V gene. Filled out from reference TRBV7-2 and TRBJ2-1, the complete variable domain reads GAGVSQSPSNKVTEKGKDVELRCDPISGHTALYWYRQSLGQGLEFLIYFQGNSAPDKSGLPSDRFSAERTGGSVSTLTIQRTQQEDSAVYLCASRAGRGPYNEQFFGPGTRLTVL.